The present T cell receptor (beta chain) was sequenced within a study of T cells after yellow fever vaccination. Overall study findings and caveats: Repertoires sorted by FACS could include abundant clonotypes that are contaminants from the bulk population.

This clonotype was recorded at least ten times. The antigen is not known. TCRdb recomputed calls from the 5' RACE reads with MiXCR, one row per CDR3 protein. This sample yields about 360,000 distinct CDR3 sequences, of which under 7.5% are seen a single time; about 15% belongs to the top ten. J gave up 7 bases and V 3 bases, and 5 bases lay outside the gene matches. Germline lookup yields CDR1 DFQATT and CDR2 SNEGSKA (reference sequence). The CDR3 is 14 residues long. This sequence originates from a man in his thirties or forties who received the YFV17D yellow fever vaccine. The J gene is TRBJ2-4, the V gene TRBV20-1; TRBD2 aligns across 11 bases. Sequences were derived from PBMCs, sampled 5 days after the yellow fever booster vaccination. The CDR3 is CSARPSGRINIQYF. The CDR3 bases are TGCAGTGCTAGGCCTAGCGGGAGGATTAACATTCAGTACTTC.